The present entry profiles one T cell receptor beta chain with its context. Its antigen is undetermined. The entry originates in a study of shared clonotypes between healthy human individuals. General observations from the study: For naive CD4 cells, around 5% of clonotypes were shared across a handful of donors.

Researchers ran the assay at a deep level. Measured with immunoSEQ multiplex PCR; TCRdb has only the in-frame clones, and not every one. The repertoire holds some 1,900,000 clones, about 95% seen once, with 0.95% to 1.5% in the top ten. Germline assignment: CDR1 MNHEY and CDR2 SVGAGI. The CDR3 sequence is 15 residues long. V lost 0 bases, J lost 8 bases, and 14 bases lay in between. CD45RO-negative, CCR7-selected cells formed the naive CD8 fraction, which excluded terminally differentiated effector memory CD45RA+ cells. This chain connects TRBV6-5 to TRBJ1-3; D possibly corresponds to TRBD1 (6 bases). Sequenced sample: naive CD8+ T cells sorted from blood. The TCR comes from a man aged 18 to 35 in good health. CDR3 sequence reads: CASSYSGATGDTIYF. The CDR3 DNA follows: TGTGCCAGCAGTTACTCGGGGGCAACCGGGGACACCATATATTTT.